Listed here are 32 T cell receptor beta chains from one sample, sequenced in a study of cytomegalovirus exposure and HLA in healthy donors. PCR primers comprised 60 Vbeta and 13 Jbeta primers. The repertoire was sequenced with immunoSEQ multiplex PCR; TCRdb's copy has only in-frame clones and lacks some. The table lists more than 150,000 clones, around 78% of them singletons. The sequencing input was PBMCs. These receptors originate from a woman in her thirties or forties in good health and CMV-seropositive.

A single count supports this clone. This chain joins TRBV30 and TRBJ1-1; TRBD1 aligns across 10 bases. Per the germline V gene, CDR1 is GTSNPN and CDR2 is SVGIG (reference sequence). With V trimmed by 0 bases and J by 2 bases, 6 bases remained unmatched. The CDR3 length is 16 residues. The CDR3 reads CAWSVGTGVGNTEAFF. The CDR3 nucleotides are TGTGCCTGGAGTGTAGGGACAGGGGTGGGAAACACTGAAGCTTTCTTT. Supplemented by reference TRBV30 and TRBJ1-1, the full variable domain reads SQTIHQWPATLVQPVGSPLSLECTVEGTSNPNLYWYRQAAGRGLQLLFYSVGIGQISSEVPQNLSASRPQDRQFILSSKKLLLSDSGFYLCAWSVGTGVGNTEAFFGQGTRLTVV.

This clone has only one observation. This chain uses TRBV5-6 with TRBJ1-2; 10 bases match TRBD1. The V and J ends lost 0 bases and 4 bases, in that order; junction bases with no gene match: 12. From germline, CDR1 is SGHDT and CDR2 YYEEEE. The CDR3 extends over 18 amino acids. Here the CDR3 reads CASSLGDRGPSGGYGYTF. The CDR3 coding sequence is TGTGCCAGCAGCTTGGGGGACAGGGGCCCTTCAGGTGGCTATGGCTACACCTTC.

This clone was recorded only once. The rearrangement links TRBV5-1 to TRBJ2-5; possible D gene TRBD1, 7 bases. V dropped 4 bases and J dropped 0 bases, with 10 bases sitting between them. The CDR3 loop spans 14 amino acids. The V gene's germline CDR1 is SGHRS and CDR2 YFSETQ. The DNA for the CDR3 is TGCGCCAGCAGCGCAGGGGGGTACCAAGAGACCCAGTACTTC. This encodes CASSAGGYQETQYF.

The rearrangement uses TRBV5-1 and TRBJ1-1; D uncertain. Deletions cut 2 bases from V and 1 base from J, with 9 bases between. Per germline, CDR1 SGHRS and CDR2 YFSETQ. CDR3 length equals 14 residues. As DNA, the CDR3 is TGCGCCAGCAGCTTACCGGGTTCGAACACTGAAGCTTTCTTT. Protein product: CASSLPGSNTEAFF. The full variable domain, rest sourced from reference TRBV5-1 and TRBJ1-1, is KAGVTQTPRYLIKTRGQQVTLSCSPISGHRSVSWYQQTPGQGLQFLFEYFSETQRNKGNFPGRFSGRQFSNSRSEMNVSTLELGDSALYLCASSLPGSNTEAFFGQGTRLTVV.

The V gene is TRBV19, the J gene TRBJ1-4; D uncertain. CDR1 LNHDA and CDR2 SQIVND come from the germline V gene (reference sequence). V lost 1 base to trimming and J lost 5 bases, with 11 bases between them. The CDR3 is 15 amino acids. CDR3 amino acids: CASSIAARSNEKLFF. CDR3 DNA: TGTGCCAGTAGTATAGCAGCGCGATCAAATGAAAAACTGTTTTTT.

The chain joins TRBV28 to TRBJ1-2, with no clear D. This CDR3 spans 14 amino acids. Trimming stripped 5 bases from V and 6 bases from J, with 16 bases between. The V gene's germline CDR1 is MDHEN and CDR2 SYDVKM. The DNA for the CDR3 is TGTGCCAGCAGTCTAGGCCGAGGTGCACATGGCTACACCTTC. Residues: CASSLGRGAHGYTF.

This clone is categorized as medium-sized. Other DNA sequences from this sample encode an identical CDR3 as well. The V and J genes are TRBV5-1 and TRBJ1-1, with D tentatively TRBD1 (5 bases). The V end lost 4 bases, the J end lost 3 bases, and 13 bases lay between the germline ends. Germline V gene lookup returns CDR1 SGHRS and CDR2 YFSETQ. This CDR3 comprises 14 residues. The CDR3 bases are TGCGCCAGCAGCCTCGCGGGGGGGTACACTGAAGCTTTCTTT. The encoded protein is CASSLAGGYTEAFF.

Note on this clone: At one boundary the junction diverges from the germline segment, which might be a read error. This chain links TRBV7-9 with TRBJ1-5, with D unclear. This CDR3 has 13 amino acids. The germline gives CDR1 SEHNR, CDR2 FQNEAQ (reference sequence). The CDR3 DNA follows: TGTTCCAGCAGCGCCCTCGAGAATCAGCCCCAGCATTTT. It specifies CSSSALENQPQHF.

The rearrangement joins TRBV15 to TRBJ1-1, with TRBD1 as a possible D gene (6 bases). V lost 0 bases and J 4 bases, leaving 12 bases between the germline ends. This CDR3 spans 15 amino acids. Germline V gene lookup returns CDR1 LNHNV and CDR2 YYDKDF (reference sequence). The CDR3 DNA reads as TGTGCCACCAGCAGAGACTTTCAGGGGAGCACTGAAGCTTTCTTT. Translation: CATSRDFQGSTEAFF.

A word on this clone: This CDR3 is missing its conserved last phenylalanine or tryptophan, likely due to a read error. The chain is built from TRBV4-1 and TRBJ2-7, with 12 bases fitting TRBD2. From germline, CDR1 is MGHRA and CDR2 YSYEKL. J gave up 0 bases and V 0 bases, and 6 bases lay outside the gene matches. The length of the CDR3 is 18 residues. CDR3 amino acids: CASSQDTPSGGVSYEQYL. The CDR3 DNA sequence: TGCGCCAGCAGCCAAGATACGCCTAGCGGGGGGGTCTCCTACGAGCAGTACCTC.

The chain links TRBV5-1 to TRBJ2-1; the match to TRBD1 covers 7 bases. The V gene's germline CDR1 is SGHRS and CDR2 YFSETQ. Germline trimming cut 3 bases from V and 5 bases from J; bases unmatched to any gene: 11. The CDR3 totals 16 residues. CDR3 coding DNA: TGCGCCAGCAGCTGGAGAGGGGGCTCAGTGGACAATGAGCAGTTCTTC. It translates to CASSWRGGSVDNEQFF.

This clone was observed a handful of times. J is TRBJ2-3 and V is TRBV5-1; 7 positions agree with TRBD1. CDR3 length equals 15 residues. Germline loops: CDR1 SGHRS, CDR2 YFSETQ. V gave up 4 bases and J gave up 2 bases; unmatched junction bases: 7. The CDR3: CASSPGTAITDTQYF. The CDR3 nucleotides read TGCGCCAGCAGCCCGGGGACAGCCATCACAGATACGCAGTATTTT.

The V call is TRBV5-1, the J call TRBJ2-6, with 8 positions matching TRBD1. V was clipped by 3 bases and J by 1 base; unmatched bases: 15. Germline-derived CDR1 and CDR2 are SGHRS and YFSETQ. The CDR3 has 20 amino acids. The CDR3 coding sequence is TGCGCCAGCAGCTGGACCAATCAGGGGGCGCGCACTTCTGGGGCCAACGTCCTGACTTTC. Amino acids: CASSWTNQGARTSGANVLTF.

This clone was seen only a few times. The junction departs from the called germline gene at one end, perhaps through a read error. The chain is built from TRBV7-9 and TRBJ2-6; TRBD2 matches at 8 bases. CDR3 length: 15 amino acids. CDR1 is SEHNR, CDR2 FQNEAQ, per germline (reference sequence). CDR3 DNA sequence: TGTGCCAGCAGCTTACGGTCCGGGGGGGCCAACGGCCTGACTTTC. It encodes CASSLRSGGANGLTF.

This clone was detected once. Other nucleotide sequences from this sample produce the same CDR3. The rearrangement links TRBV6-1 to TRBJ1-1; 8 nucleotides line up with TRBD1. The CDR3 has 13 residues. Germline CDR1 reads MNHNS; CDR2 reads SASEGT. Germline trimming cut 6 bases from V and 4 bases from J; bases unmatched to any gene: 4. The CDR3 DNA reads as TGTGCCAGCAGAGCCACAGGGGGCACTGAAGCTTTCTTT. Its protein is CASRATGGTEAFF.

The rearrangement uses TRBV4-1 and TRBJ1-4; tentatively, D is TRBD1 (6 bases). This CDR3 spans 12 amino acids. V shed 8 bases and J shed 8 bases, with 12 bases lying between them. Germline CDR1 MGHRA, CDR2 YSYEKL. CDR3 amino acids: CASRDTGEKLFF. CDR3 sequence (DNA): TGCGCCAGCCGGGACACAGGGGAAAAACTGTTTTTT.

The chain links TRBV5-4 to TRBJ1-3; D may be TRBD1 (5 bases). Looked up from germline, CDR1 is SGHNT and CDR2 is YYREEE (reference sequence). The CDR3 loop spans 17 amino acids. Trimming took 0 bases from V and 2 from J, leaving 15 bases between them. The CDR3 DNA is TGTGCCAGCAGCTTGGGAGACAGCCTCCTCCCTGGAAACACCATATATTTT. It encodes CASSLGDSLLPGNTIYF.

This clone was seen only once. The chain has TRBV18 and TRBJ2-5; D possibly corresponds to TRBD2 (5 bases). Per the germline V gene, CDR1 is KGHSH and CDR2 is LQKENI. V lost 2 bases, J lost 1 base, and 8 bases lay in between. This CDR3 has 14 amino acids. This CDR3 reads CASSPIGVQETQYF. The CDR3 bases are TGTGCCAGCTCACCAATCGGGGTCCAAGAGACCCAGTACTTC. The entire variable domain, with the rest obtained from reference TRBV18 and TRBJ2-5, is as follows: NAGVMQNPRHLVRRRGQEARLRCSPMKGHSHVYWYRQLPEEGLKFMVYLQKENIIDESGMPKERFSAEFPKEGPSILRIQQVVRGDSAAYFCASSPIGVQETQYFGPGTRLLVL.

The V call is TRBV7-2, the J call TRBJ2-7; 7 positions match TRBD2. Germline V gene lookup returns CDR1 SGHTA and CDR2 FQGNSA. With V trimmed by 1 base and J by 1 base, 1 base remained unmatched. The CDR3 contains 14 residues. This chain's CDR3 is CASSLGSGSYEQYF. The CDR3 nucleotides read TGTGCCAGCAGCTTAGGTAGCGGGTCCTACGAGCAGTACTTC.

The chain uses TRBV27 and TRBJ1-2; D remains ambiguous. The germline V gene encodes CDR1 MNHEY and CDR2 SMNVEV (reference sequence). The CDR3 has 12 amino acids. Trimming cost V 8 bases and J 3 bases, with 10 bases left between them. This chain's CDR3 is CASAGSDYGYTF. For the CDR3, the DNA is TGTGCCAGCGCCGGGAGTGACTATGGCTACACCTTC.

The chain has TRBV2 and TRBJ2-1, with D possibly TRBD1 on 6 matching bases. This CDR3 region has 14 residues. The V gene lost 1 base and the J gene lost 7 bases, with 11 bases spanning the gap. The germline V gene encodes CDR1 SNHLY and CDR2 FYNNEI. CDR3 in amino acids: CASSEDRAGNEQFF. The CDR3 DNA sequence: TGTGCCAGCAGTGAAGACAGGGCGGGTAATGAGCAGTTCTTC.

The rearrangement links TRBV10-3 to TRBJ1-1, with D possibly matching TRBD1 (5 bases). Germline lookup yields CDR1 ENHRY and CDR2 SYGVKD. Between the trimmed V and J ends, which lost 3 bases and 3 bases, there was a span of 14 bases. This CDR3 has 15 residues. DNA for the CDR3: TGTGCCATCAGTGAAGGGCCAGCGGGGGACACTGAAGCTTTCTTT. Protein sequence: CAISEGPAGDTEAFF.

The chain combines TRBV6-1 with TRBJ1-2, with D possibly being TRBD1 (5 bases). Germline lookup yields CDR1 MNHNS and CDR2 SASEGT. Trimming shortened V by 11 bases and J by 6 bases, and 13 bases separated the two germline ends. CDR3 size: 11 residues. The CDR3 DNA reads TGTGCCTCCAGGGTCGGCGATGGCTACACCTTC. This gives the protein CASRVGDGYTF.

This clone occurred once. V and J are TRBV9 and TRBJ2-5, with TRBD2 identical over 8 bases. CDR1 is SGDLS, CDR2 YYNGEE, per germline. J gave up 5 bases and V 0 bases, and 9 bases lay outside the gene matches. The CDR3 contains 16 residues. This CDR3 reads CASSVVTGGPIETQYF. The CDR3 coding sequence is TGTGCCAGCAGCGTAGTGACGGGGGGGCCCATTGAGACCCAGTACTTC.

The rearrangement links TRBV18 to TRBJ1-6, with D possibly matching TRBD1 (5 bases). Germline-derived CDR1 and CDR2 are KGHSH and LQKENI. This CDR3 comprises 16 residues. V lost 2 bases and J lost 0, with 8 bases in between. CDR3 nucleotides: TGTGCCAGCTCACCAGGGGGGAGCTCCTATAATTCACCCCTCCACTTT. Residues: CASSPGGSSYNSPLHF.

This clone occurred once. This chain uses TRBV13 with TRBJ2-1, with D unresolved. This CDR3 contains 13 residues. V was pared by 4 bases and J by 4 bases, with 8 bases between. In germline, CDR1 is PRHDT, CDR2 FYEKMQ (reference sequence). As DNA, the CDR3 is TGTGCCAGCAGCTCCCAGGCGTACAATGAGCAGTTCTTC. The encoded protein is CASSSQAYNEQFF.

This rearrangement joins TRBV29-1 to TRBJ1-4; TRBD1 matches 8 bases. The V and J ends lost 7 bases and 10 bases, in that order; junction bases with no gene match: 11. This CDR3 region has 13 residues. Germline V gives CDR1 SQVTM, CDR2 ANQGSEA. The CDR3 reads CSAYDRGSGKLFF. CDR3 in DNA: TGCAGCGCCTATGACAGGGGATCGGGAAAACTGTTTTTT.

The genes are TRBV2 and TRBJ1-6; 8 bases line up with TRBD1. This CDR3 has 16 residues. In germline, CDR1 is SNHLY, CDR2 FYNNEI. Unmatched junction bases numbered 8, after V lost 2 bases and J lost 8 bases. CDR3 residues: CASSERAGGLDSPLHF. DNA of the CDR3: TGTGCCAGCAGTGAACGGGCAGGGGGCCTCGATTCACCCCTCCACTTT.

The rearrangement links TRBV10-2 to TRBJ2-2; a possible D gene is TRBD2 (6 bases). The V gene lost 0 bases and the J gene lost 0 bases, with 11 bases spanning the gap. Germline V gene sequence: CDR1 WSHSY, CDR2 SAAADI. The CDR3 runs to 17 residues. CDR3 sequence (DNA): TGCGCCAGCAGTGAGTCCTTGACGGGGGCGAACACCGGGGAGCTGTTTTTT. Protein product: CASSESLTGANTGELFF.

The CDR3 sequence is CASSEAAGVSGNTIYF. CDR3 coding DNA: TGCGCCAGCAGCGAAGCAGCAGGGGTCTCTGGAAACACCATATATTTT. The rearrangement uses TRBV5-1 and TRBJ1-3; a weak D match, TRBD1 (6 bases). Germline lookup yields CDR1 SGHRS and CDR2 YFSETQ. The CDR3 loop spans 16 amino acids. V lost 4 bases and J lost 0, with 14 bases in between.

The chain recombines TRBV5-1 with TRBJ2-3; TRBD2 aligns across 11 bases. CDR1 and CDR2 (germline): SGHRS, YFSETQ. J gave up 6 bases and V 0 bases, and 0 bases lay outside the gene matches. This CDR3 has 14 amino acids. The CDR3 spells CASSLGLAGDTQYF. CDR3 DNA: TGCGCCAGCAGCTTGGGACTAGCGGGGGATACGCAGTATTTT.

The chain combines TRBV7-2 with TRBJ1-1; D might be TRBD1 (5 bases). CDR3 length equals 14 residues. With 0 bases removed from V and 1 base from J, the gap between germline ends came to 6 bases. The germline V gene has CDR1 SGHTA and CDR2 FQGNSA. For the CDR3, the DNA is TGTGCCAGCAGCTTAGCCGACAGGAACACTGAAGCTTTCTTT. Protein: CASSLADRNTEAFF. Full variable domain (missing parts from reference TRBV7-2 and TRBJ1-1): GAGVSQSPSNKVTEKGKDVELRCDPISGHTALYWYRQSLGQGLEFLIYFQGNSAPDKSGLPSDRFSAERTGGSVSTLTIQRTQQEDSAVYLCASSLADRNTEAFFGQGTRLTVV.